This T cell receptor (beta chain) was recorded in a study of T cell responses to AZD1222 COVID-19 vaccine. Study in general: Second doses were pooled across both intervals (about 4 or about 12 weeks).

The CDR3 consists of 15 residues. Trimming cost V 7 bases and J 3 bases; bases outside gene matches: 9. The germline V gene encodes CDR1 SQVTM and CDR2 ANQGSEA. A word on this clone: Its antigen is unknown.

TCRdb's table, derived via immunoSEQ multiplex PCR, lists solely in-frame clones and lacks some. Of 240,000 or so clones in the sample, about 92% were seen once. General study points: Targets within unmutated variant regions were reportedly found for nearly half of spike-specific TCRs.

The chain joins TRBV29-1 to TRBJ2-3; 11 bases map to TRBD2. This receptor was identified in an adult in good health. Sequencing was performed on peripheral blood, taken on day 0 of AZD1222 vaccination. CDR3 nucleotide sequence: TGCAGCGCCCGACTAGCGGGGCCTGGGACAGATACGCAGTATTTT. Translating it yields CSARLAGPGTDTQYF.